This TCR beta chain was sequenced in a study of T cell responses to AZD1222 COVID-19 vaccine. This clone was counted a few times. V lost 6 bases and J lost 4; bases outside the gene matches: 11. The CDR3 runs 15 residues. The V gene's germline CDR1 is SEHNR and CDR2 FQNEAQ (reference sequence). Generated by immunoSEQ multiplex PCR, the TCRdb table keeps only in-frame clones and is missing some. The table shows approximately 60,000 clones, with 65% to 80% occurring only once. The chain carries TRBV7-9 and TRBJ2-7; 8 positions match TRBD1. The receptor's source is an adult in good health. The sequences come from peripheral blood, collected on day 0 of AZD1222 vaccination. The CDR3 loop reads CASSSDRGVVYEQYF. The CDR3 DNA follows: TGTGCCAGCAGTTCAGACAGGGGCGTCGTGTACGAGCAGTACTTC. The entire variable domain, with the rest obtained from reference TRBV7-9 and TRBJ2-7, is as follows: DTGVSQNPRHKITKRGQNVTFRCDPISEHNRLYWYRQTLGQGPEFLTYFQNEAQLEKSRLLSDRFSAERPKGSFSTLEIQRTEQGDSAMYLCASSSDRGVVYEQYFGPGTRLTVT.